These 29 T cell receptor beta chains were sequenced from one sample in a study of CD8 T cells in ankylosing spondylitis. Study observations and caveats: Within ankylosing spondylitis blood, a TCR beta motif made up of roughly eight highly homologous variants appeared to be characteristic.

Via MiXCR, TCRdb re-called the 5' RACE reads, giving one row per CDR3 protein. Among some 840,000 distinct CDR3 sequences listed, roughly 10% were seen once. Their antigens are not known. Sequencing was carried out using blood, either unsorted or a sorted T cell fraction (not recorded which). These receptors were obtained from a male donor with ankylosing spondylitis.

CDR3: CASSYRAGIANTGELFF. CDR3 bases: TGTGCCAGCAGTTACAGAGCAGGGATCGCGAACACCGGGGAGCTGTTTTTT. This chain connects TRBV6-2 or TRBV6-3 to TRBJ2-2, with D possibly matching TRBD1 (5 bases). Per the germline V gene, CDR1 is MNHEY and CDR2 is SVGEGT. V was trimmed by 2 bases and J by 0 bases, leaving 13 bases between them. The CDR3 consists of 17 residues.

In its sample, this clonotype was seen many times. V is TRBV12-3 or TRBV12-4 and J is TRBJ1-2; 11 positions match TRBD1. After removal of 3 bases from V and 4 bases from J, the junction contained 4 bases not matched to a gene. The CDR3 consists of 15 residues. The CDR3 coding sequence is TGTGCCAGCAGTTTCCGGGACAGGGGGGGCTATGGCTACACCTTC. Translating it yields CASSFRDRGGYGYTF.

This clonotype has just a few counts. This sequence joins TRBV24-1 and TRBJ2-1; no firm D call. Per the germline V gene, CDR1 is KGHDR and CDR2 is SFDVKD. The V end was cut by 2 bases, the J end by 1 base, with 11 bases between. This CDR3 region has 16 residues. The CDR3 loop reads CATSDSSARSYNEQFF. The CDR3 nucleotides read TGTGCCACCAGTGATTCTTCTGCTCGGTCCTACAATGAGCAGTTCTTC.

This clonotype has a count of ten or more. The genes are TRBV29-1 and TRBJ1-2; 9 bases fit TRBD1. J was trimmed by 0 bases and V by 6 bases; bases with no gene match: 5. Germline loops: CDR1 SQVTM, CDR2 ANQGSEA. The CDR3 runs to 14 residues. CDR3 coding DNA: TGCAGCGTGACAGGACAGGGGACTAACTATGGCTACACCTTC. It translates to CSVTGQGTNYGYTF.

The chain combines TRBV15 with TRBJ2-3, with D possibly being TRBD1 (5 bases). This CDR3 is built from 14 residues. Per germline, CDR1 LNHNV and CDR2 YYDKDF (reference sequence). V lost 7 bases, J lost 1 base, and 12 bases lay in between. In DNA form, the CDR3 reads TGTGCCACCAAGTCAGGGCCCCGCACAGATACGCAGTATTTT. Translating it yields CATKSGPRTDTQYF.

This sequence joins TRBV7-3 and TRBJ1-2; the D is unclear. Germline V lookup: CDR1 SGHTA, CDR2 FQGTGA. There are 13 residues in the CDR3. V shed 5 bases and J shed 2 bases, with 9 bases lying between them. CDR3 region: CASSQDSNYGYTF. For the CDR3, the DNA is TGTGCCAGCAGCCAGGACTCAAACTATGGCTACACCTTC.

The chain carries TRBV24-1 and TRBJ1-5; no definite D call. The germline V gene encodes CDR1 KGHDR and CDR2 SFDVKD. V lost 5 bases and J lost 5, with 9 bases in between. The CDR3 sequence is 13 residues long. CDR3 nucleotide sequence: TGTGCCACCAGTGCGCAGTCAGATCAGCCCCAGCATTTT. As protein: CATSAQSDQPQHF.

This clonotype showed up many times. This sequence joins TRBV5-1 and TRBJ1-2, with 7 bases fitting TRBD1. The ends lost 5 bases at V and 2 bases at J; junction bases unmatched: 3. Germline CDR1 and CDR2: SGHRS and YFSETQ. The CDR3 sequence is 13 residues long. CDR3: CASREDRNYGYTF. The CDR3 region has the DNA TGCGCCAGCAGAGAGGACAGGAACTATGGCTACACCTTC.

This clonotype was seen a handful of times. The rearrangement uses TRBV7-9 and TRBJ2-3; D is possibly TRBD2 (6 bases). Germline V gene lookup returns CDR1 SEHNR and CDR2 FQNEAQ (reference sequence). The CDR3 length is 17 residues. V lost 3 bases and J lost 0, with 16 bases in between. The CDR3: CASSFGQRALSTDTQYF. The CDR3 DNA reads TGTGCCAGCAGCTTTGGCCAGCGGGCCTTGAGCACAGATACGCAGTATTTT.

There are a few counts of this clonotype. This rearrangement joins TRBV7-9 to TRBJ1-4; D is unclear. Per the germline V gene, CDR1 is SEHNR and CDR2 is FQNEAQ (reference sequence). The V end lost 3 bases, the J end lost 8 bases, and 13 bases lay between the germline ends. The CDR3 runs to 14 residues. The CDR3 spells CASSFGSGGEKLFF. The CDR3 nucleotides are TGTGCCAGCAGCTTTGGTTCAGGCGGCGAAAAACTGTTTTTT.

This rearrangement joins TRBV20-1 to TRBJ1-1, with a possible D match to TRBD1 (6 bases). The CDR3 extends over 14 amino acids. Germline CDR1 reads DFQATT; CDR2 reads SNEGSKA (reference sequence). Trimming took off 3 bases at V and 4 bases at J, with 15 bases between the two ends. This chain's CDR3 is CSAREQGSGTEAFF. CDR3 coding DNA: TGCAGTGCTAGGGAACAGGGATCAGGCACTGAAGCTTTCTTT.

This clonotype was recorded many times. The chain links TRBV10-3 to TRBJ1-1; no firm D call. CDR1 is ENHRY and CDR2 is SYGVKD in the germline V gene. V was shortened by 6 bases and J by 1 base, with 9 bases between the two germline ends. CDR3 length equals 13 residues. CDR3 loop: CAIRPDGNTEAFF. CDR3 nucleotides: TGTGCCATCAGGCCGGACGGGAACACTGAAGCTTTCTTT.

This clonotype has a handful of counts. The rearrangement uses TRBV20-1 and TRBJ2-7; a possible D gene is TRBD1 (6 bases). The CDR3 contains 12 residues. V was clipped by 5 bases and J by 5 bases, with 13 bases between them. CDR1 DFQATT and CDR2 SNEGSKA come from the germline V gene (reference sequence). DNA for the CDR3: TGCAGTGCTCTTAACAGGGTTGACGAGCAGTACTTC. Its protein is CSALNRVDEQYF.

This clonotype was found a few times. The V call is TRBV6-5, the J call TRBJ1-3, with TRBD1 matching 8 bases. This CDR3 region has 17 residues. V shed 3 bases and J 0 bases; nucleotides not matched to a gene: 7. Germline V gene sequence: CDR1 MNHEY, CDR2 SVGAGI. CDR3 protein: CASSYSRTGFSGNTIYF. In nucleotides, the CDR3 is TGTGCCAGCAGTTATTCCCGGACAGGGTTCTCTGGAAACACCATATATTTT.

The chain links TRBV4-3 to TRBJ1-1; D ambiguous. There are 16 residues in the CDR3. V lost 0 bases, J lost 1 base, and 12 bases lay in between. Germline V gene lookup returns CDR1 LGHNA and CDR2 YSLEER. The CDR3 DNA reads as TGCGCCAGCAGCCAAGATGTGGCACGGCCGAACACTGAAGCTTTCTTT. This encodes CASSQDVARPNTEAFF.

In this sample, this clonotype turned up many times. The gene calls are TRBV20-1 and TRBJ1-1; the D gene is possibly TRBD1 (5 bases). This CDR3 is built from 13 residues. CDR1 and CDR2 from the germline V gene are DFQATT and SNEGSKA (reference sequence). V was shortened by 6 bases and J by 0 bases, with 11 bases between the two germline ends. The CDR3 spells CSALRDLNTEAFF. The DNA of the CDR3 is TGCAGTGCCCTCCGGGACTTGAACACTGAAGCTTTCTTT.

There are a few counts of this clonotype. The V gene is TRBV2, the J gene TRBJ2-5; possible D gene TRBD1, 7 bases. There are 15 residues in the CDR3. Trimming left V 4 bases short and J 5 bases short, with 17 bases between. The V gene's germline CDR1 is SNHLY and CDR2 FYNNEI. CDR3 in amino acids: CASSGSRGAVETQYF. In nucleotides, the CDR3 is TGTGCCAGCAGTGGGTCCAGGGGGGCTGTGGAGACCCAGTACTTC.

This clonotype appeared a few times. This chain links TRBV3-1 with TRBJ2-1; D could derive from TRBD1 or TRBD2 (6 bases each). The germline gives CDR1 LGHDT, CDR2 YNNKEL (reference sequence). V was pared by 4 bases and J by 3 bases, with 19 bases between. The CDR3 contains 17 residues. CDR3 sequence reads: CASSPPSLGGNYNEQFF. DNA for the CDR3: TGTGCCAGCAGCCCTCCCTCCCTAGGGGGGAACTACAATGAGCAGTTCTTC.

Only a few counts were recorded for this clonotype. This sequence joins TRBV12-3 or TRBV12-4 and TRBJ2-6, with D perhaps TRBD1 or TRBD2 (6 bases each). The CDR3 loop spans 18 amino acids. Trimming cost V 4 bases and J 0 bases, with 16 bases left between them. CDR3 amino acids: CASSSIWGADSGANVLTF. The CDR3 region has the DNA TGTGCCAGCAGTTCCATTTGGGGGGCCGACTCTGGGGCCAACGTCCTGACTTTC.

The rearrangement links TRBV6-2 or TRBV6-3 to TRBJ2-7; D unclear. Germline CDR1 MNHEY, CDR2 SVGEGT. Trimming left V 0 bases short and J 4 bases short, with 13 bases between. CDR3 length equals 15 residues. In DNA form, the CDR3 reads TGTGCCAGCAGTTACTCGAGAGTGGGCCCTTACGAGCAGTACTTC. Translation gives CASSYSRVGPYEQYF.

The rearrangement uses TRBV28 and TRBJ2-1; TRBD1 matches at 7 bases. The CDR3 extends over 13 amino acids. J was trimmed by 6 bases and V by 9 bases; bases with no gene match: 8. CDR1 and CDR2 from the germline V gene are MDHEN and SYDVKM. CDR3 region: CASNRRGLNEQFF. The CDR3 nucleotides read TGTGCCAGTAACAGAAGGGGGCTCAATGAGCAGTTCTTC.

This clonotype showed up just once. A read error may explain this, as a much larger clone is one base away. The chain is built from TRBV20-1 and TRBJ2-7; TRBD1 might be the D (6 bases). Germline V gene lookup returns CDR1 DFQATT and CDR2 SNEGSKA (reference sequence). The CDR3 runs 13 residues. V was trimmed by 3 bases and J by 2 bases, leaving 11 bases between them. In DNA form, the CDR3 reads TGCAGTGCTAGGAGACAGGTGACCTACGAGCAGTACTTC. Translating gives CSARRQVTYEQYF.

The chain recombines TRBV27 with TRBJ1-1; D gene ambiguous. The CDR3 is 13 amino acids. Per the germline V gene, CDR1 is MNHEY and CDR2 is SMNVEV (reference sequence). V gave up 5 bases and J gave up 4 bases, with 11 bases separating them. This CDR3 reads CASSRTDLTEAFF. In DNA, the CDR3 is TGTGCCAGCAGTCGGACGGATCTCACTGAAGCTTTCTTT.

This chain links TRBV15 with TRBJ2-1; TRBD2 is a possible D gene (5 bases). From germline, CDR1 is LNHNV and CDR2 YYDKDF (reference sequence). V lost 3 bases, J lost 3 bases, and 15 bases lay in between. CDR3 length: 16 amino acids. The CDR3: CATSSLRSGDYNEQFF. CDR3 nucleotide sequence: TGTGCCACCAGCAGCCTGAGAAGCGGCGACTACAATGAGCAGTTCTTC.

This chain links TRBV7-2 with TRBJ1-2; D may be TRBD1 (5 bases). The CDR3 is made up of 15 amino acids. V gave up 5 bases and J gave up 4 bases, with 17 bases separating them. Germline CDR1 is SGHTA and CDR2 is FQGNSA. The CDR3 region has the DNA TGTGCCAGCAGCCCGGAAGGGGTGCGGGGCTATGGCTACACCTTC. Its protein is CASSPEGVRGYGYTF.

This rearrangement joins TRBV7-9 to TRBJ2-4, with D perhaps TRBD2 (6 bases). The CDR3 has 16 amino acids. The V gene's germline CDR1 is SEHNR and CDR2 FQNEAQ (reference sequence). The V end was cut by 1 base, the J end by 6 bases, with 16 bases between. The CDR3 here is CASSLGGPAGRNIQYF. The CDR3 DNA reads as TGTGCCAGCAGCTTAGGGGGACCCGCCGGGAGAAACATTCAGTACTTC.

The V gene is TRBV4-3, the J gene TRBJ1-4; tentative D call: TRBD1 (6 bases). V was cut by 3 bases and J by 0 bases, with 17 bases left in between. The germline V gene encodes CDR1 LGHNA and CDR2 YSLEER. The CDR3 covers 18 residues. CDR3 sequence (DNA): TGCGCCAGCAGCCACCTCCCCTTCGAGGGGGCAACTAATGAAAAACTGTTTTTT. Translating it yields CASSHLPFEGATNEKLFF.

The CDR3 nucleotides read TGTGCCACCAGTGACCCACGGGACAGCAACACCGGGGAGCTGTTTTTT. Translating it yields CATSDPRDSNTGELFF. This rearrangement joins TRBV24-1 to TRBJ2-2; 7 positions match TRBD1. V lost 4 bases to trimming and J lost 2 bases; unmatched junction nucleotides: 6. CDR3 size: 16 residues. The germline CDR1 and CDR2 sequences are KGHDR and SFDVKD.

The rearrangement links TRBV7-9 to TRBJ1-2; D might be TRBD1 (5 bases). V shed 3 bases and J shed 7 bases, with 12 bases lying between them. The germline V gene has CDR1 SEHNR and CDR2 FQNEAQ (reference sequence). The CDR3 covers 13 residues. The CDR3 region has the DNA TGTGCCAGCAGCTTTGCCCAAGGGGTTGGCTACACCTTC. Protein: CASSFAQGVGYTF.